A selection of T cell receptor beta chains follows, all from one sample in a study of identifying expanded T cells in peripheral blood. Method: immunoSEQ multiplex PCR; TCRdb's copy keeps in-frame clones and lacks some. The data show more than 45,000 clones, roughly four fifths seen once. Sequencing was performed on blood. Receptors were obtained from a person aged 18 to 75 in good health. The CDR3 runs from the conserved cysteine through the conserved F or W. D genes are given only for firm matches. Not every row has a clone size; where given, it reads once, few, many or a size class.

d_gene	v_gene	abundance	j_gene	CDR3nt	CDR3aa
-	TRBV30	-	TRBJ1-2	TGTGCCTGCCAAGACGGACTCTATGGCCACACCTTC	CACQDGLYGHTF
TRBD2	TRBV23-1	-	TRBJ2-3	TGCGCCAGCAGTCAATCGGGCAGGATCCTACTAGCGGGAGGTTCGACTACGCAGTATTTT	CASSQSGRILLAGGSTTQYF
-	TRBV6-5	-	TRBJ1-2	TGTGCCAGCAGTACCTCCCGGCGGGGCTACACCTTC	CASSTSRRGYTF
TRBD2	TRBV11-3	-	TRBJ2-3	TGTGCCAGCAGCTTAACGGGACTAGCTTGGGCAGATACGCAGTATTTT	CASSLTGLAWADTQYF
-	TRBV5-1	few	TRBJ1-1	TGCGCCAGCAGCTTGGAAGGGGGACTCCAAACGGGAGCTTTCTTT	CASSLEGGLQTGAFF
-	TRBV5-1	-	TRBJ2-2	TGCGCCAGCAGCTTGTTTAGCGGCCCGAACACCGGGGAGCTGTTTTTT	CASSLFSGPNTGELFF
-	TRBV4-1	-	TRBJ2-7	TGCGCCAGCAGCCAAGGAGGGCGGGGCGTCGTGGGCTTC	CASSQGGRGVVGF
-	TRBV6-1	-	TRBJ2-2	TGTGCCAGCAGTGAACGACTAGACAACACCGGGGAGCTGTTTTTT	CASSERLDNTGELFF
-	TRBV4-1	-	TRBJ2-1	TGCGCCAGCAGCCAAGACAGCGGAACTAACAATGAGCAGTTCTTC	CASSQDSGTNNEQFF
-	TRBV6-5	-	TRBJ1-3	TGTGCCAGCAGGACCGCCCAAAACACCATATATTTT	CASRTAQNTIYF
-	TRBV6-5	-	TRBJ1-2	TGTGCCAGCAGTTTTGACAGAGACTATGGCTACACCTTC	CASSFDRDYGYTF
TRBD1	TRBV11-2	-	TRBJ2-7	TGTGCCAGCAGCTTAGACTGGGGAGGACAGGGCGTTCATAGCTACGAGCAGTACTTC	CASSLDWGGQGVHSYEQYF
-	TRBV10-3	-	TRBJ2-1	TGTGCCATCAGTCCAACCGACAGTGGTTTCTACAATGAGCAGTTCTTC	CAISPTDSGFYNEQFF
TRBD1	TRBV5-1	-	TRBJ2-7	TGCGCCAGCAGCTCCCAGACAGGGCTCTCCTACGAGCAGTACTTC	CASSSQTGLSYEQYF
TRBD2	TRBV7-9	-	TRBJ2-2	TGTGCCAGCAAAGCGGGGGAGCTCGACACCGGGGAGCTGTTTTTT	CASKAGELDTGELFF
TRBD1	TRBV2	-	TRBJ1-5	TGTGCCAGCGACAGGGGAGTCGAACAGCCCCAGCATTTT	CASDRGVEQPQHF
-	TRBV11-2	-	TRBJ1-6	TGTGCCAGCAGGCCCGAGGGGCGGCATTCACCCCTCCACTTT	CASRPEGRHSPLHF
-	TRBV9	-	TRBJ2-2	TGTGCCAGCAGCCGCGAGGGGGACACCGGGGAGCTGTTTTTT	CASSREGDTGELFF
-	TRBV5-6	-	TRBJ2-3	TGTGCCAGCAGCTGGGCAGATACGCAGTATTTT	CASSWADTQYF
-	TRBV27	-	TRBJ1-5	TGTGCCAGCAGTTTGAACGATTATAGCAATCAGCCCCAGCATTTT	CASSLNDYSNQPQHF
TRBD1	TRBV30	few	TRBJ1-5	TGTGCCTGGAGAGGACAGGGGGGCAATCAGCCCCAGCATTTT	CAWRGQGGNQPQHF
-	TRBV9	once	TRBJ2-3	TGTGCCAGCAGCTCCATGGGGGCCCGAGATACGCAGTATTTT	CASSSMGARDTQYF
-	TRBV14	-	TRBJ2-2	TGTGCCAGCAGCCCGCGCTATGGGGGCGCCGGGGAGCTGTTTTTT	CASSPRYGGAGELFF
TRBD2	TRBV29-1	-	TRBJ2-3	TGCAGCGCTCGCCCGCGCGGGAGGGCCAGAAGGGGCACAGATACGCAGTATTTT	CSARPRGRARRGTDTQYF
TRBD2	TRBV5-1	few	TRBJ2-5	TGCGCCAGCAGCTCTTTTGGACTAGCGGAAGAGACCCAGTACTTC	CASSSFGLAEETQYF
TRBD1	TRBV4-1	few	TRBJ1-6	TGCGCCAGCAGCCAAGGACAGGGAAAGGATTCACCCCTCCACTTT	CASSQGQGKDSPLHF
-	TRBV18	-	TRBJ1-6	TGTGCCAGCTCACCTCGGGCAGGGCCGGGGCCCCTCCACTTT	CASSPRAGPGPLHF
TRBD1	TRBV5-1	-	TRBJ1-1	TGCGCCAGCAGCTTGGAAAGGACAGGGGGTATCGAAGCTTTCTTT	CASSLERTGGIEAFF
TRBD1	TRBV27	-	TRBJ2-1	TGTGCCAGCAGTTTATTGATGACAGGGGGCAAACCGAGCAACAATGAGCAGTTCTTC	CASSLLMTGGKPSNNEQFF
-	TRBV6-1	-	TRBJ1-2	TGTGCCAGCAGCCCCAGTGGGGGCCCTAACTATGGCTACACCTTC	CASSPSGGPNYGYTF
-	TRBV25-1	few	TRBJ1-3	TGTGCCAGCTCTTACGGTGGAAACACCATATATTTT	CASSYGGNTIYF
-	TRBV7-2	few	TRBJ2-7	TGTGCCAGCAGCTCTCGAGCGACCAGGGAGCAGTACTTC	CASSSRATREQYF
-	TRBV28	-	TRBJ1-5	TGTGCCATCCGTCAGGGCCTGGTCGGTCAGCCCCAGCATTTT	CAIRQGLVGQPQHF
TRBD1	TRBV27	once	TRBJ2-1	TGTGCCAGCAGTTACGGACAGGGGAACGCCCAATACAATGAGCAGTTCTTC	CASSYGQGNAQYNEQFF
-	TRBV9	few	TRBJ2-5	TGTGCCAGCAACCCGGGGGCCCACCAAGAGACCCAGTACTTC	CASNPGAHQETQYF
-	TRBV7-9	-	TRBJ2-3	TGTGCCAGCAGCTTAGTAGGCACCCCAGATACGCAGTATTTT	CASSLVGTPDTQYF
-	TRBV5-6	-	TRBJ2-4	TGTGCCAGCAGCTTGGAGGCGGGTCTAGCCAAAAACATTCAGTACTTC	CASSLEAGLAKNIQYF
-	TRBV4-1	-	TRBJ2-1	TGCGCCAGCAGCTTAAGTGGGGTCTCCTACAATGAGCAGTTCTTC	CASSLSGVSYNEQFF
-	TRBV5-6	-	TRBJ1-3	TGTGCCAGCAGCCCGAAACCCAGGGTGAGCTCTGGAAACACCATATATTTT	CASSPKPRVSSGNTIYF
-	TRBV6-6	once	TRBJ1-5	TGTGCCAGCAGTTACCCGGACGGATATCAGCCCCAGCATTTT	CASSYPDGYQPQHF
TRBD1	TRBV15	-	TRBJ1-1	TGTGCCACCTCCCAGGGGGCGAGAGCTTTCTTT	CATSQGARAFF
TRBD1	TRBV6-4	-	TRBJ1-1	TGTGCCAGCAGCGAGGGGGCGCGGACTGAAGCTTTCTTT	CASSEGARTEAFF
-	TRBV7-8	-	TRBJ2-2	TGTGCCAGCAGCTTAAGAGGGAAGAACACCGGGGAGCTGTTTTTT	CASSLRGKNTGELFF
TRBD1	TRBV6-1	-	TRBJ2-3	TGTGCCAGCAAGTTGCAGGGGGCAACAGATACGCAGTATTTT	CASKLQGATDTQYF
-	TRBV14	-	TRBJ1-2	TGTGCCAGCAGCCAAGATTTGCGCTCCACGGCCGGCTACACCTTC	CASSQDLRSTAGYTF
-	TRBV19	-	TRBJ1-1	TGTGCCAGTAGTAACCCAGGGGTTATGAACACTGAAGCTTTCTTT	CASSNPGVMNTEAFF
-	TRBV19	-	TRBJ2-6	TGTGCCAGTACAAACAGGGAAACTGGGGCCAACGTCCTGACTTTC	CASTNRETGANVLTF
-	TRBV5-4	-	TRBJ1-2	TGTGCTATCACGGGCAGGGGCTATGGCTACACCTTC	CAITGRGYGYTF